Each of the 23 T cell receptor beta chains below was sequenced from the same sample in a study of blood T cell repertoires in COVID-19 (dated by TCRdb to 2018 to 2020). Library preparation used the immunoSEQ multiplex PCR assay. TCRdb re-hosts the immuneACCESS table, in-frame sequences only. Its copies lack some clones; in the studies checked, an unresolved V gene accounts for under half of them, and the cause for the rest is not known. This sample is represented by over 50,000 clones; around 73% of them were singletons. The ten largest clones add up to roughly a fifth of the sample. The sample was peripheral blood. These receptors were obtained from a man older than 75 with active or convalescent COVID-19.

The DNA for the CDR3 is TGTGCCATCAGTGTCCGGACTAGCGGGGGCACGGGCTCCTACAATGAGCAGTTCTTC. It specifies CAISVRTSGGTGSYNEQFF. The chain recombines TRBV10-3 with TRBJ2-1; 13 bases agree with TRBD2. The CDR3 extends over 19 amino acids. Unmatched junction bases numbered 9, after V lost 4 bases and J lost 0 bases. Looked up from germline, CDR1 is ENHRY and CDR2 is SYGVKD.

The V gene is TRBV4-2, the J gene TRBJ1-1, with D unresolved. The CDR3 totals 16 residues. CDR1 LGHNA and CDR2 YNFKEQ come from the germline V gene. With 8 bases removed from V and 5 bases from J, the gap between germline ends came to 24 bases. This CDR3 reads CASGLTTPPGQTEAFF. CDR3 nucleotide sequence: TGTGCCAGCGGACTAACGACGCCTCCCGGTCAGACTGAAGCTTTCTTT.

The V and J genes are TRBV10-3 and TRBJ1-1; 7 bases line up with TRBD1. This CDR3 has 16 residues. CDR1 and CDR2 from the germline V gene are ENHRY and SYGVKD. Trimming at V came to 0 bases and at J to 1 base, leaving 5 bases not matched to a gene. The CDR3 here is CAISESTGTENTEAFF. The CDR3 nucleotides are TGTGCCATCAGTGAGTCCACCGGGACAGAGAACACTGAAGCTTTCTTT.

The chain employs TRBV7-8 and TRBJ1-5, with 7 bases that match TRBD1. CDR3 length: 13 amino acids. Germline CDR1 SGHVS, CDR2 FQNEAQ. The trim removed 4 bases at V and 7 bases at J, leaving 4 bases unmatched. The CDR3 here is CASSSRQGQPQHF. In DNA form, the CDR3 reads TGTGCCAGCAGCTCGCGACAGGGCCAGCCCCAGCATTTT.

This rearrangement joins TRBV13 to TRBJ2-1; 8 nucleotides agree with TRBD2. Unmatched junction bases numbered 10, after V lost 5 bases and J lost 1 base. This CDR3 comprises 17 residues. CDR1 is PRHDT and CDR2 is FYEKMQ in the germline V gene (reference sequence). CDR3 sequence (DNA): TGTGCCAGCAGCCTACGGTCGGGGGGGATTTCCTACAATGAGCAGTTCTTC. Protein product: CASSLRSGGISYNEQFF.

The chain employs TRBV24-1 and TRBJ2-1, with D tentatively TRBD2 (6 bases). Per germline, CDR1 KGHDR and CDR2 SFDVKD. This CDR3 has 13 amino acids. V lost 5 bases to trimming and J lost 7 bases, with 11 bases between them. The CDR3 protein is CATSGTGRNEQFF. CDR3 in DNA: TGTGCCACCAGTGGAACGGGGAGGAATGAGCAGTTCTTC.

V usage is TRBV19 and J usage is TRBJ1-1; weak D call: TRBD1 (5 bases). Trimming cost V 6 bases and J 7 bases, with 21 bases left between them. CDR1 and CDR2 (germline): LNHDA, SQIVND (reference sequence). There are 15 residues in the CDR3. The CDR3: CASRGRGLRIGEAFF. The CDR3 bases are TGTGCCAGTAGGGGAAGGGGTTTAAGGATAGGTGAAGCTTTCTTT.

The rearrangement links TRBV12-5 to TRBJ1-5, with 10 positions matching TRBD1. Trimming removed 5 bases from V and 0 bases from J; junction bases left unmatched: 10. The germline gives CDR1 LGHNT, CDR2 FRNRAP. The CDR3 totals 18 residues. CDR3 amino acids: CASGTKGQGLNSNQPQHF. The CDR3, as DNA: TGTGCTAGTGGTACCAAGGGACAGGGGTTGAATAGCAATCAGCCCCAGCATTTT.

This sequence joins TRBV6-1 and TRBJ2-7; D may be TRBD2 (7 bases). The CDR3 sequence is 15 residues long. The V end was cut by 0 bases, the J end by 4 bases, with 13 bases between. Per the germline V gene, CDR1 is MNHNS and CDR2 is SASEGT. CDR3 amino acids: CASSEAGGGGYEQYF. The CDR3 region has the DNA TGTGCCAGCAGTGAAGCCGGGGGAGGGGGGTACGAGCAGTACTTC.

V usage is TRBV15 and J usage is TRBJ2-5, with 9 bases that match TRBD2. This CDR3 has 17 residues. Germline CDR1 is LNHNV and CDR2 is YYDKDF (reference sequence). After removal of 2 bases from V and 4 bases from J, the junction contained 11 bases not matched to a gene. The CDR3 DNA reads TGTGCCACCAGCAGAAGGGTTCTAGCGGGAAGCGGAGAGACCCAGTACTTC. Amino acid sequence: CATSRRVLAGSGETQYF.

This chain connects TRBV25-1 to TRBJ2-6; unclear D gene. This CDR3 has 14 residues. Germline assignment: CDR1 MGHDK and CDR2 SYGVNS. The V and J ends lost 8 bases and 0 bases respectively, with 8 bases between them. In DNA form, the CDR3 reads TGTGCCAGCTCCACAGCCTCTGGGGCCAACGTCCTGACTTTC. Its protein is CASSTASGANVLTF. The full variable domain, rest sourced from reference TRBV25-1 and TRBJ2-6, is EADIYQTPRYLVIGTGKKITLECSQTMGHDKMYWYQQDPGMELHLIHYSYGVNSTEKGDLSSESTVSRIRTEHFPLTLESARPSHTSQYLCASSTASGANVLTFGAGSRLTVL.

The V and J genes are TRBV2 and TRBJ1-1; 8 bases are shared with TRBD1. The CDR3 extends over 14 amino acids. Germline assignment: CDR1 SNHLY and CDR2 FYNNEI. V shed 9 bases, J shed 0 bases, and the junction held 6 bases outside the gene matches. Written as DNA, the CDR3 is TGTGCCAGTTCCAGGGGGCTTCTGAACACTGAAGCTTTCTTT. This codes for CASSRGLLNTEAFF.

The V gene is TRBV9, the J gene TRBJ1-1, with D possibly TRBD1 on 5 matching bases. The CDR3 loop spans 16 amino acids. CDR1 and CDR2 from the germline V gene are SGDLS and YYNGEE. With 3 bases removed from V and 4 bases from J, the gap between germline ends came to 19 bases. CDR3 DNA: TGTGCCAGCAGCGCGAGCCTGGAGGGGCTGACCACTGAAGCTTTCTTT. Its translation: CASSASLEGLTTEAFF.

This clone was detected only a few times. The rearrangement joins TRBV19 to TRBJ2-1; 9 bases map to TRBD2. CDR1 LNHDA and CDR2 SQIVND come from the germline V gene (reference sequence). The CDR3 has 14 residues. J lost 9 bases, V lost 3 bases, and 6 bases had no gene match. CDR3 coding DNA: TGTGCCAGTAGTATGCGGGGGGGGATTTCTGAGCAGTTCTTC. Amino acids: CASSMRGGISEQFF.

The rearrangement uses TRBV5-1 and TRBJ1-5; 8 positions match TRBD1. CDR1 is SGHRS and CDR2 is YFSETQ in the germline V gene. This CDR3 comprises 15 residues. Trimming at V came to 4 bases and at J to 2 bases, leaving 5 bases not matched to a gene. The CDR3 DNA reads as TGCGCCAGCAGCCCGACAGGGGAGGGCAATCAGCCCCAGCATTTT. It translates to CASSPTGEGNQPQHF.

This rearrangement joins TRBV30 to TRBJ1-3, with D possibly TRBD1 on 5 matching bases. Per germline, CDR1 GTSNPN and CDR2 SVGIG (reference sequence). The length of the CDR3 is 17 residues. The V end was cut by 1 base, the J end by 0 bases, with 16 bases between. CDR3 in amino acids: CAWSATGAYRSGNTIYF. The CDR3 DNA follows: TGTGCCTGGAGTGCGACTGGGGCCTACCGCTCTGGAAACACCATATATTTT.

This chain connects TRBV3-1 (or the pseudogene TRBV3-2) to TRBJ2-5, with D maybe TRBD1 (5 bases). The CDR3 runs to 20 residues. Germline lookup yields CDR1 LGHDT and CDR2 YNNKEL (reference sequence). Trimming left V 4 bases short and J 0 bases short, with 27 bases between. The CDR3, as DNA: TGTGCCAGCAGCCTATCATGGCAAAAATCAAATCAGGGTTACCAAGAGACCCAGTACTTC. This encodes CASSLSWQKSNQGYQETQYF.

This clone was counted only a few times. This rearrangement joins TRBV21-1 to TRBJ2-4; whether TRBD2, the table's D call, matches the DNA was not checked. TRBV21-1 is a known pseudogene. The CDR3 is 14 residues long. The CDR3 loop reads CASSKLGLKNIQYF. As DNA, the CDR3 is TGTGCCAGCAGCAAACTAGGTCTAAAAAACATTCAGTACTTC.

The chain uses TRBV21-1 and TRBJ2-7; whether TRBD2, the table's D call, matches the DNA was not checked. TRBV21-1 is an annotated pseudogene. CDR3 length: 19 residues. The CDR3 sequence is CASSPPGTSGKDCPTKQYF. The CDR3 nucleotides are TGTGCCAGCAGCCCGCCCGGGACTAGCGGGAAAGACTGCCCTACCAAGCAGTACTTC.

The chain is built from TRBV5-1 and TRBJ1-6; D is unresolved. The germline V gene encodes CDR1 SGHRS and CDR2 YFSETQ. The CDR3 is made up of 14 amino acids. Trimming shortened V by 5 bases and J by 10 bases, and 16 bases separated the two germline ends. CDR3 amino acids: CASRSDIGPSPLHF. The DNA of the CDR3 is TGCGCCAGCAGATCTGACATAGGCCCCTCACCCCTCCACTTT.

The chain is built from TRBV6-6 and TRBJ1-6, with D maybe TRBD1 (6 bases). The ends were cut back, 10 bases at V and 6 bases at J, with 13 bases in the middle. Per the germline V gene, CDR1 is MNHNY and CDR2 is SVGAGI (reference sequence). The length of the CDR3 is 13 residues. The CDR3 DNA follows: TGTGCCACGGGAGGGGGACTTAATTCACCCCTCCACTTT. Amino acids: CATGGGLNSPLHF.

The rearrangement joins TRBV3-1 (or the pseudogene TRBV3-2) to TRBJ2-3; D is ambiguous. The length of the CDR3 is 13 residues. Germline CDR1 and CDR2: LGHDT and YNNKEL (reference sequence). V lost 4 bases and J lost 4, with 9 bases in between. CDR3 protein: CASSPLSSDTQYF. The CDR3 DNA is TGTGCCAGCAGCCCCCTTAGCTCAGATACGCAGTATTTT.

J is TRBJ1-1 and V is TRBV5-4; unclear D gene. Looked up from germline, CDR1 is SGHNT and CDR2 is YYREEE (reference sequence). The V gene lost 3 bases and the J gene lost 0 bases, with 15 bases spanning the gap. The CDR3 extends over 16 amino acids. CDR3 DNA sequence: TGTGCCAGCAGCTCCGGACTCATAGGCATGAACACTGAAGCTTTCTTT. Protein: CASSSGLIGMNTEAFF.